The T cell receptor (beta chain) described here comes from a study of shared clonotypes between healthy human individuals (dated by TCRdb to the early 2020s). Describing the broader study: The cohort included a few men and two women between 18 and 49 years of age. For each donor, CD4 naive and CD4 memory were each given three plates, CD8 naive was given two plates, and CD8 memory was given one plate. To estimate repertoire size and how much clonotype sharing occurs between individuals, the study deeply sequenced the blood TCR repertoires of roughly 5 healthy adults. Different laboratories and diverse techniques were used to prepare libraries and sequence TCR repertoires, to increase sequencing depth and limit assay-specific biases. Each donor's leukapheresis produced roughly between about 0.9 and 9.5 billion PBMCs.

About this clone itself: No cognate antigen has been identified for it. No quality values exist for individual bases; no much larger clone is one base distant.

The germline V gene gives CDR1 as SGHRS and CDR2 as YFSETQ. The V and J ends are trimmed by 3 bases and 0 bases, leaving 16 bases between them. Including cysteine and phenylalanine, the CDR3 has 16 amino acids. Kept here is only the CDR3 DNA, which spans 48 bases and is read in frame from base 1. Using the deep immunoSEQ assay, TCR CDR3 regions were amplified from genomic DNA by multiplex PCR. Extracted genomic DNA from each cell subset was spread evenly across all wells of several immunoSEQ 96-well plates, with each plate serving as a replicate. For sorted subsets, each replicate PCR was loaded with 200 ng genomic DNA, equivalent to 30,000 to 35,000 T cell genomes. Purified libraries were quantified with a Qubit 3.0 fluorometer, sized on a Bioanalyzer 2100, and re-quantified with the KAPA Library Quantification kit. Every immunoSEQ 96-well plate was sequenced on a dedicated single-read 150-cycle Illumina NextSeq 550 flow cell. The authors processed their data as follows. The immunoSEQ output contained only junctional sequences without quality scores, so filtering could not match that applied to full-length reads. Sequences were annotated with PyIR, a Python wrapper for IgBLAST v1.9, and V/J genes and CDR3 were assigned using IMGT germline references. Reads with weak V/J assignments (E-value above 1e-6), missing CDR3, stop codons, out-of-frame junctions, or ambiguous translated residues were removed. V3J clonotypes were defined by identical inferred V gene, J gene, and CDR3 amino acid sequence. Percentage overlap between repertoires was computed as shared unique clonotypes divided by the size of the smaller repertoire. Three approaches were used to assess repertoire richness: RTK rarefaction, the Chao1 estimator, and Recon v2.1 estimates of unobserved clonotypes. Generation probabilities were computed with OLGA for all TCRbeta clonotypes obtained by the gDNA method from a handful of donors. TCRdb limited this immuneACCESS table to in-frame rearrangements with V and J called. A share of clones is missing; checked studies link under half to unresolved V genes, and the rest is unexplained. V, J and clone size were drawn from that table, and D and trimming were deduced from the DNA. This sample is represented by about 2.3 million clones; approximately 95% of them were singletons. Under 0.45% of the sample is held by the ten biggest clonotypes.

Findings and caveats that apply to the study as a whole: About 5% of naive CD4, 3.5% of naive CD8, roughly 2.5% of memory CD4, and less than 0.45% of memory CD8 clonotypes were shared across several donors. Compared with non-shared clonotypes, clonotypes shared by all four sorted-subset donors had higher generation probabilities. Sampling was restricted to blood, and TCR repertoires in tissues likely differ from the TCR repertoires found in blood. The genetic and exposure-history diversity represented was limited by the small number of donors. Estimated clonotype richness was generally larger for naive than for memory subsets. Rarefaction of sorted-subset datasets indicated incomplete sequencing despite the large sequencing depth. Based on pairwise subsampling, the degree of clonotype sharing among donors was expected to be affected by sequencing depth.

Donors were healthy HIV-negative adults with no recently reported acute infections or vaccinations. Every donor was a Caucasian adult living in Nashville, Tennessee, USA. CD4+ T cells were enriched by magnetic negative selection; naive cells were then positively selected on CD45RA, and the negative fraction formed the memory subset. After blood collection by leukapheresis, PBMCs were isolated using Ficoll-Histopaque density gradient centrifugation and then cryopreserved in the vapor phase of liquid nitrogen. Analytical flow cytometry was used to check the purity and quantity of each magnetically sorted T cell population. Genomic DNA was isolated from each sorted fraction and quantified by UV absorbance on a Nanodrop 2000c.

Recombination connected TRBV5-1 to TRBJ2-7, with TRBD2 tentatively as D gene (5 bases match). The sequencing sample was made of naive CD4+ T cells from PBMCs. In light of the paper, this sample's cell subset or site label describes: CD45RA+ positively selected. The TCR comes from a man aged 18 to 29 in good health. Some clones in this sample may be carry-over from other donors' samples. The sequenced DNA is TGCGCCAGCAGCTATCTAAACGGGAAAAGCTCCTACGAGCAGTACTTC. The encoded protein is CASSYLNGKSSYEQYF.